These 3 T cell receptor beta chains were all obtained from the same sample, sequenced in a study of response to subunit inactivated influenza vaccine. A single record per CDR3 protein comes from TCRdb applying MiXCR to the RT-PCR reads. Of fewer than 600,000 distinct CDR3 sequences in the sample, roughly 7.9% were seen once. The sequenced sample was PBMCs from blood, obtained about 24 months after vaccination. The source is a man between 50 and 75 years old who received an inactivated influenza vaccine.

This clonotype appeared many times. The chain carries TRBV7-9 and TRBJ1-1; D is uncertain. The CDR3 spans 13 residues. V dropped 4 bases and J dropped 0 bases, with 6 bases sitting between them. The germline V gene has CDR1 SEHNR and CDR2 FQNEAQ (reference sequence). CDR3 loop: CASSSTMNTEAFF. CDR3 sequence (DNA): TGTGCCAGCAGCTCTACCATGAACACTGAAGCTTTCTTT.

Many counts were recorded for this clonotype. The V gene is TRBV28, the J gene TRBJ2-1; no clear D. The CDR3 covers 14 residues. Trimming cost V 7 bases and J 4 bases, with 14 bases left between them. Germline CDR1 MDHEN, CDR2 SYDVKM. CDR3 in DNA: TGTGCCAGCACCTGGGATGGACGGTACAATGAGCAGTTCTTC. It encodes CASTWDGRYNEQFF.

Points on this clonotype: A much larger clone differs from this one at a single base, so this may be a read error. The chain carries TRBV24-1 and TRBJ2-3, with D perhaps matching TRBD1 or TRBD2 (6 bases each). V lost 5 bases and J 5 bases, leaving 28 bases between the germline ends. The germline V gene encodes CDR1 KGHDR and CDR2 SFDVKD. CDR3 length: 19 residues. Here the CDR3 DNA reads TGTGCCACCAGTGGAAGAGGGCCTAGCTTTTTGAAGGGGGGAGATACGCAGTATTTT. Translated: CATSGRGPSFLKGGDTQYF.